The sequence of this T cell receptor beta chain was determined in a study of OX40 agonist ivuxolimab in advanced cancers. Study in general: Dose-escalation patients were diagnosed with hepatocellular carcinoma, melanoma, renal cell cancer or head and neck cancer. Partial response was recorded in three patients: one hepatocellular carcinoma and two cutaneous melanoma cases.

Sequencing was performed with immunoSEQ multiplex PCR; in TCRdb, only in-frame clones are kept and a portion is missing. The sample has more than 12,000 clones; just under 90% are singletons. The study's findings and limits: Researchers did not determine the expanded peripheral T cells' antigen specificity. Mean expanded clone counts were higher in CD8+ than CD4+ T cells.

V lost 5 bases to trimming and J lost 8 bases; unmatched junction nucleotides: 12. Germline CDR1 reads SGHTA; CDR2 reads FQGTGA. The CDR3 is 15 residues long. A word on this clone: Antigen: not known.

This sequence originates from an adult with an advanced solid tumor such as melanoma, head and neck, liver or kidney cancer. The rearrangement uses TRBV7-3 and TRBJ2-3, with 8 bases identical to TRBD2. This sample comprised CD4+ or CD8+ T cells sorted from blood, obtained in a trial of the OX40 agonist ivuxolimab. CDR3 region: CASSQNGGGQATQYF. For the CDR3, the DNA is TGTGCCAGCAGCCAGAACGGGGGGGGCCAGGCTACGCAGTATTTT.